This TCR beta chain came from a study of CD8+ T cells in alopecia areata. Study outcomes and limitations: TCR sharing across patients was less clear than in mice, possibly HLA-related.

Concerning this clone itself: Antigen specificity is unknown.

Extraction and reverse transcription of RNA yielded cDNA as the sequencing template. Generated by immunoSEQ multiplex PCR, the TCRdb table keeps only in-frame clones and is missing some. The sample carries more than 95,000 clones, around 50% recorded once. Sorted out of PBMCs were CD4+ T cells and CD8+ T cells. The CDR3 extends over 12 amino acids. The germline V and J ends were trimmed by 7 bases and 7 bases, with 13 bases remaining between them. Sequenced: CD4+ T cells sorted from blood. The J gene is TRBJ1-2, the V gene TRBV23-1; D is unresolved. TRBV23-1 is sorted into the ORF group, with uncertain function. The TCR originated in a human donor in good health. The CDR3 DNA sequence: TGCGCCAGCACATCAGGTGTACGTGGCTACACCTTC. Amino acid sequence: CASTSGVRGYTF.